The next 22 T cell receptor beta chains were all read from a single sample in a study of blood T cell repertoires in COVID-19. TCRdb's table, derived via immunoSEQ multiplex PCR, lists solely in-frame clones and lacks some. The table shows 80,000 or so clones, with 89% occurring only once. The sequenced material came from peripheral blood. The receptors were gathered from a man aged 45-65 years with acute or convalescent COVID-19.

The chain recombines TRBV30 with TRBJ2-6; D ambiguous. The V gene's germline CDR1 is GTSNPN and CDR2 SVGIG (reference sequence). V lost 8 bases to trimming and J lost 4 bases, with 9 bases between them. There are 12 residues in the CDR3. CDR3 DNA sequence: TGTGCCGGGAAGACAGGGGCCAACGTCCTGACTTTC. This gives the protein CAGKTGANVLTF.

This chain joins TRBV5-1 and TRBJ1-4; tentative D call: TRBD1 (5 bases). V dropped 3 bases and J dropped 8 bases, with 17 bases sitting between them. The CDR3 is 15 amino acids. Germline CDR1 reads SGHRS; CDR2 reads YFSETQ. The CDR3 region has the DNA TGCGCCAGCAGCTGGACCACAGGAATGAGGGAAAAACTGTTTTTT. Translating gives CASSWTTGMREKLFF.

V usage is TRBV27 and J usage is TRBJ2-7; unclear D gene. This CDR3 comprises 13 residues. The ends were cut back, 5 bases at V and 3 bases at J, with 11 bases in the middle. Germline CDR1 and CDR2: MNHEY and SMNVEV (reference sequence). CDR3 sequence: CASSLPPGYEQYV. CDR3 in DNA: TGTGCCAGCAGTCTACCCCCGGGCTACGAGCAGTACGTC.

The count of this clone is one. The chain recombines TRBV24-1 with TRBJ2-5, with 10 positions matching TRBD2. Germline CDR1 KGHDR, CDR2 SFDVKD. The CDR3 is 15 amino acids. With V trimmed by 1 base and J by 5 bases, 3 bases remained unmatched. CDR3: CATSDLLAGRETQYF. Here the CDR3 DNA reads TGTGCCACCAGTGATTTACTAGCGGGAAGGGAGACCCAGTACTTC.

The chain joins TRBV1 to TRBJ2-7; the table's TRBD2 call for D was not verified on the DNA. TRBV1 is assigned pseudogene status. The CDR3 sequence is 16 residues long. CDR3 loop: CTSSGTSGRVSYEQYF. DNA of the CDR3: TGCACTTCCTCCGGGACTAGCGGGAGGGTATCCTACGAGCAGTACTTC.

The rearrangement joins TRBV11-1 to TRBJ2-4, with a weak D call TRBD2 (6 bases). The CDR3 runs to 14 residues. Per the germline V gene, CDR1 is SGHAT and CDR2 is FQDESV (reference sequence). The V end was cut by 3 bases, the J end by 9 bases, with 15 bases between. The CDR3 region has the DNA TGTGCCAGCAGCTTGAAAGTGCAGGAGGGCATTCAGTACTTC. Its translation: CASSLKVQEGIQYF.

The V call is TRBV6-5, the J call TRBJ2-6, with unresolved D. Germline lookup yields CDR1 MNHEY and CDR2 SVGAGI. Between the trimmed V and J ends, which lost 10 bases and 0 bases, there was a span of 10 bases. The CDR3 loop spans 14 amino acids. DNA for the CDR3: TGTGCCATTGGCATTCTCTCTGGGGCCAACGTCCTGACTTTC. Translation: CAIGILSGANVLTF.

This chain joins TRBV18 and TRBJ2-3; perhaps TRBD2 as D (6 bases). Trimming pared 3 bases from V and 2 bases from J, leaving 15 bases between. Germline V gene sequence: CDR1 KGHSH, CDR2 LQKENI. This CDR3 is built from 16 residues. CDR3 DNA: TGTGCCAGCTCACCCCCTGGAGGGCGGAACACAGATACGCAGTATTTT. Its protein product is CASSPPGGRNTDTQYF.

The chain combines TRBV2 with TRBJ2-7; TRBD1 might be the D (6 bases). V was cut by 6 bases and J by 4 bases, with 16 bases left in between. The germline CDR1 and CDR2 sequences are SNHLY and FYNNEI. The CDR3 is 14 residues long. This CDR3 is CASSLGQLEYEQYV. The CDR3 DNA reads as TGTGCCAGCAGCCTTGGACAGCTAGAATACGAGCAGTACGTC.

The chain has TRBV7-8 and TRBJ2-1; TRBD1 aligns across 7 bases. V shed 5 bases, J shed 5 bases, and the junction held 6 bases outside the gene matches. CDR1 is SGHVS and CDR2 is FQNEAQ in the germline V gene. CDR3 length: 14 residues. The CDR3 DNA is TGTGCCAGCAGCAAGGGACAGAATAACAATGAGCAGTTCTTC. Its translation is CASSKGQNNNEQFF.

The chain joins TRBV6-2 or TRBV6-3 to TRBJ2-5, with D perhaps TRBD2 (6 bases). The germline CDR1 and CDR2 sequences are MNHEY and SVGEGT. This CDR3 is built from 18 residues. V was pared by 2 bases and J by 1 base, with 20 bases between. The CDR3 region is CASSYPTRVAEVQETQYF. The CDR3 nucleotides read TGTGCCAGCAGTTACCCCACCAGAGTAGCGGAGGTCCAAGAGACCCAGTACTTC.

The chain employs TRBV2 and TRBJ2-1, with 8 bases lining up with TRBD1. CDR3 length equals 16 residues. The germline CDR1 and CDR2 sequences are SNHLY and FYNNEI. Trimming cost V 7 bases and J 5 bases; bases outside gene matches: 13. The CDR3 DNA follows: TGTGCCAGCATACACCGTCCCGGGACAGGCGACAATGAGCAGTTCTTC. Encoded protein: CASIHRPGTGDNEQFF.

The rearrangement joins TRBV18 to TRBJ2-2; 9 bases fit TRBD1. The CDR3 extends over 15 amino acids. Per the germline V gene, CDR1 is KGHSH and CDR2 is LQKENI. V lost 3 bases and J lost 4; bases outside the gene matches: 3. The CDR3 loop is CASSPGQGTTGELFF. The DNA of the CDR3 is TGTGCCAGCTCACCGGGACAGGGCACCACCGGGGAGCTGTTTTTT. Filled out from reference TRBV18 and TRBJ2-2, the complete variable domain reads NAGVMQNPRHLVRRRGQEARLRCSPMKGHSHVYWYRQLPEEGLKFMVYLQKENIIDESGMPKERFSAEFPKEGPSILRIQQVVRGDSAAYFCASSPGQGTTGELFFGEGSRLTVL.

In this sample, this clone turned up many times. The chain uses TRBV27 and TRBJ2-6, with D tentatively TRBD1 (5 bases). Deletions cut 3 bases from V and 0 bases from J, with 6 bases between. Germline CDR1 reads MNHEY; CDR2 reads SMNVEV (reference sequence). The CDR3 covers 15 residues. The CDR3 coding sequence is TGTGCCAGCAGTTTCGACAGCTCTGGGGCCAACGTCCTGACTTTC. Residues: CASSFDSSGANVLTF.

In DNA form, the CDR3 reads TGTGCCAGCAGCCAAGTAACATTTAGGGACACCCATTATGGCTACACCTTC. Its translation: CASSQVTFRDTHYGYTF. The chain employs TRBV3-1 (or the pseudogene TRBV3-2) and TRBJ1-2; weak D call: TRBD1 (6 bases). Trimming pared 1 base from V and 5 bases from J, leaving 20 bases between. From germline, CDR1 is LGHDT and CDR2 YNNKEL (reference sequence). This CDR3 is 17 amino acids long.

In DNA, the CDR3 is TGTGCCAGCAGCCCGAAAACAGGACATGAGAATTCACCCCTCCACTTT. This gives the protein CASSPKTGHENSPLHF. The rearrangement uses TRBV5-5 and TRBJ1-6, with D perhaps matching TRBD1 (5 bases). The V gene's germline CDR1 is SGHKS and CDR2 YYEKEE (reference sequence). Between the trimmed V and J ends, which lost 4 bases and 7 bases, there was a span of 18 bases. This CDR3 is built from 16 residues.

This clone has just a few counts. The gene calls are TRBV5-5 and TRBJ2-1; TRBD2 matches at 8 bases. The germline V gene encodes CDR1 SGHKS and CDR2 YYEKEE (reference sequence). This CDR3 comprises 16 residues. V shed 0 bases and J 3 bases; nucleotides not matched to a gene: 5. CDR3 sequence reads: CASSLGTGGFYNEQFF. The CDR3 DNA follows: TGTGCCAGCAGCTTGGGAACGGGAGGGTTCTACAATGAGCAGTTCTTC.

The sample holds one count of this clone. The J gene is TRBJ2-3, the V gene TRBV21-1; TRBD2, the table's D call, lacks a check against the DNA. TRBV21-1 is a listed pseudogene. The CDR3 runs 17 residues. CDR3 amino acids: CASQRSRVRRATDTQYF. The CDR3 DNA reads as TGTGCCAGCCAACGGTCTAGAGTCAGGAGGGCCACAGATACGCAGTATTTT.

V is TRBV7-2 and J is TRBJ1-6; perhaps TRBD1 as D (5 bases). With 8 bases removed from V and 7 bases from J, the gap between germline ends came to 12 bases. Germline V lookup: CDR1 SGHTA, CDR2 FQGNSA. The CDR3 has 13 residues. The CDR3 region is CASQTVYNSPLHF. The CDR3 DNA reads TGTGCCAGCCAGACAGTCTACAATTCACCCCTCCACTTT.

CDR3 sequence: CASSEQGTSPLHF. The CDR3, as DNA: TGTGCCAGCAGTGAACAGGGGACTTCACCCCTCCACTTT. This chain joins TRBV6-1 and TRBJ1-6; a possible D gene is TRBD1 (6 bases). Between the trimmed V and J ends, which lost 2 bases and 9 bases, there was a span of 8 bases. The CDR3 has 13 residues. In germline, CDR1 is MNHNS, CDR2 SASEGT.

The chain employs TRBV6-6 and TRBJ2-3, with 8 positions matching TRBD2. The CDR3 consists of 16 residues. The J segment lost 2 bases and the V segment lost 6 bases, leaving 10 bases of the junction unmatched. CDR1 is MNHNY, CDR2 SVGAGI, per germline (reference sequence). CDR3 in amino acids: CASSLFSSGDTDTQYF. The CDR3 DNA follows: TGTGCCAGCAGCCTTTTTAGTAGCGGGGACACAGATACGCAGTATTTT.

The rearrangement uses TRBV11-2 and TRBJ1-5; TRBD1 matches at 7 bases. J lost 4 bases, V lost 5 bases, and 8 bases had no gene match. The length of the CDR3 is 15 residues. CDR1 is SGHAT and CDR2 is FQNNGV in the germline V gene. As DNA, the CDR3 is TGTGCCAGCAGCGGAGGGACAGCCTATAATCAGCCCCAGCATTTT. This encodes CASSGGTAYNQPQHF.